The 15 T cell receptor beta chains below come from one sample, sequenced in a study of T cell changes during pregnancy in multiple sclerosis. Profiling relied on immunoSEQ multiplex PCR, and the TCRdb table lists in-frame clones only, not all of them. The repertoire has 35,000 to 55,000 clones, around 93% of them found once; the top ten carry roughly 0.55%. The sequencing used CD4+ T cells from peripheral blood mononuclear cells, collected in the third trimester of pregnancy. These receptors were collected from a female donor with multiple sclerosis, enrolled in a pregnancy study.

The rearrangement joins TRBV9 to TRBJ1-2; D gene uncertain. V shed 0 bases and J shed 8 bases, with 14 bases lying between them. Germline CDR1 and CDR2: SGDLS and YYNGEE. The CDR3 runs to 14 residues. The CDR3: CASSVVEGLGGYTF. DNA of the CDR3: TGTGCCAGCAGCGTAGTGGAGGGTCTGGGCGGCTACACCTTC.

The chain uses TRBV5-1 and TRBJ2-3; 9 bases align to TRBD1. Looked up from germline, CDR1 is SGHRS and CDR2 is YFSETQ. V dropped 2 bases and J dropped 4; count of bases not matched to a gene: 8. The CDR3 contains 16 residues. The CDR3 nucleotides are TGCGCCAGCAGCTTAGGCAACAGGGGGCGTCCAGATACGCAGTATTTT. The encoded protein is CASSLGNRGRPDTQYF.

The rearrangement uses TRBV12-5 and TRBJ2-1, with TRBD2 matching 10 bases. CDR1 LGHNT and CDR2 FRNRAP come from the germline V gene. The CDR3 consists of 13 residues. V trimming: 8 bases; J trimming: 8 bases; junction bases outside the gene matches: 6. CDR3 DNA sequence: TGTGCTAGTAAACTAGCGGGATGGTATGAGCAGTTCTTC. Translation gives CASKLAGWYEQFF. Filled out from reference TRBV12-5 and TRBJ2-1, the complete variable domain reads DARVTQTPRHKVTEMGQEVTMRCQPILGHNTVFWYRQTMMQGLELLAYFRNRAPLDDSGMPKDRFSAEMPDATLATLKIQPSEPRDSAVYFCASKLAGWYEQFFGPGTRLTVL.

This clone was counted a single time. CDR3 residues: CASSIGGLAGELFF. Here the CDR3 DNA reads TGTGCCAGTAGTATAGGGGGACTAGCCGGGGAGCTGTTTTTT. The J gene is TRBJ2-2, the V gene TRBV19; TRBD2 aligns across 8 bases. This CDR3 is 14 amino acids long. The V gene end was trimmed by 1 base and the J gene end by 6 bases; junction bases not matched to a gene: 1. Germline assignment: CDR1 LNHDA and CDR2 SQIVND (reference sequence).

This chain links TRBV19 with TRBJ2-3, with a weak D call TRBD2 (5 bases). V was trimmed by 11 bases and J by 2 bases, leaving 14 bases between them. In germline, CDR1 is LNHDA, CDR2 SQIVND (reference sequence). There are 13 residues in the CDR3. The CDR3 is CAPPRGNTDTQYF. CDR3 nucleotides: TGTGCCCCCCCCCGAGGGAACACAGATACGCAGTATTTT.

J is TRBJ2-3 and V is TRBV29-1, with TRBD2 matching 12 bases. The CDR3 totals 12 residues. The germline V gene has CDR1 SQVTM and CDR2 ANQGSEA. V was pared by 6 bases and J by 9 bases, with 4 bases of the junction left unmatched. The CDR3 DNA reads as TGCAGCGTGAAGCTAGCGGGAGGGACGCAGTATTTT. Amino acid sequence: CSVKLAGGTQYF.

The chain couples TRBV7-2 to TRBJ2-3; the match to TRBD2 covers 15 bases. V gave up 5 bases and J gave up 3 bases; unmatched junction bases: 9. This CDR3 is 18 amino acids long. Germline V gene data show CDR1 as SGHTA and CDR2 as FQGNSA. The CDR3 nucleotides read TGTGCCAGCAGCCTAGGACTAGCGGGAGGGCCAGGGACAGATACGCAGTATTTT. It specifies CASSLGLAGGPGTDTQYF.

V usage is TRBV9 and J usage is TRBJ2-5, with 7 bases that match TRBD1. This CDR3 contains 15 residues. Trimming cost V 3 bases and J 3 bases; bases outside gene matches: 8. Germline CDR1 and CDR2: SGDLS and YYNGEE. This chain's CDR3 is CASSETGTEEETQYF. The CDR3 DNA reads TGTGCCAGCAGCGAAACCGGGACAGAGGAAGAGACCCAGTACTTC.

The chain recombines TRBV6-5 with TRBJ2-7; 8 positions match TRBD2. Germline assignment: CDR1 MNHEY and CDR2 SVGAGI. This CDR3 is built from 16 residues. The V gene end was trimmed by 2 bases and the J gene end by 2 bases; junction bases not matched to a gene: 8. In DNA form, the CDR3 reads TGTGCCAGCAGTTACACTAACCCTAGCGGGCCCTACGAGCAGTACTTC. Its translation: CASSYTNPSGPYEQYF.

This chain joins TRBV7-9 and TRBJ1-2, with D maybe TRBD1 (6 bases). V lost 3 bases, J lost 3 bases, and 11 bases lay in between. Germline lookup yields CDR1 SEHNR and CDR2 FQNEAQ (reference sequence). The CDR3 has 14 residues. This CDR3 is CASSLTGVDYGYTF. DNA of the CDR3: TGTGCCAGCAGCTTGACAGGAGTCGACTATGGCTACACCTTC.

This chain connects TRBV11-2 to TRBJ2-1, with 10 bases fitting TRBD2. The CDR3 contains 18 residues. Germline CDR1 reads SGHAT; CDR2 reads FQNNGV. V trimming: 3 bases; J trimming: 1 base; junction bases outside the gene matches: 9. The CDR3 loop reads CASSLGLAGVRSYNEQFF. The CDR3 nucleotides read TGTGCCAGCAGCTTGGGGCTAGCGGGAGTTAGGTCCTACAATGAGCAGTTCTTC.

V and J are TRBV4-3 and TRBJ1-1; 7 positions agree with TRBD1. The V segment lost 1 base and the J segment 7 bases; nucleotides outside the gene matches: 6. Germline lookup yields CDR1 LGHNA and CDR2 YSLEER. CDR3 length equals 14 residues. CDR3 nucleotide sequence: TGCGCCAGCAGCCAAGGACAGGGCTTTGGTGAAGCTTTCTTT. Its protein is CASSQGQGFGEAFF.

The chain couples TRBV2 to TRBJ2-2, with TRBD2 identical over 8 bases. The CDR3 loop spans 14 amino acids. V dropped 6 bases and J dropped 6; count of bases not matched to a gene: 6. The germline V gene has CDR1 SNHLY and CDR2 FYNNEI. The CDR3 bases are TGTGCCAGCAGAATCACTAGCGGTCCCGGGGAGCTGTTTTTT. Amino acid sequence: CASRITSGPGELFF.

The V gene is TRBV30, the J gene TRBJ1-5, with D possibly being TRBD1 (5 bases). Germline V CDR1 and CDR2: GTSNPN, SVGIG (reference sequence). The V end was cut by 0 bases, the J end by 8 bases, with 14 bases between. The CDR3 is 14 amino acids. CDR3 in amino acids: CAWSVRYGGEPQHF. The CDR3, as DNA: TGTGCCTGGAGTGTAAGGTACGGGGGGGAGCCCCAGCATTTT.

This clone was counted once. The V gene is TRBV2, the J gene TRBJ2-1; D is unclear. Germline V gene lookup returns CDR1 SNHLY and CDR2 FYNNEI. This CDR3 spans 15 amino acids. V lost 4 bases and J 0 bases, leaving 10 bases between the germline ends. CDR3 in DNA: TGTGCCAGCAGTGGTACTAACCCCTCCTACAATGAGCAGTTCTTC. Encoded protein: CASSGTNPSYNEQFF.